This T cell receptor beta chain was retrieved from a study of blood T cell repertoires in COVID-19. The V and J ends lost 5 bases and 7 bases, in that order; junction bases with no gene match: 7. Germline CDR1 reads SEHNR; CDR2 reads FQNEAQ (reference sequence). The CDR3 has 13 residues. As processed by the authors: The authors estimated nucleated cell counts from reference gene primer amplification. TCRdb's copy holds only in-frame clones and misses some; the assay was immunoSEQ multiplex PCR. V, J and clone size reflect that table, while D and trimming were determined from the DNA. Of under 200,000 clones in the sample, about 86% are singletons; the top ten hold approximately 15%.

The sample comprised peripheral blood. This receptor was taken from a man aged 25-40 years with active or convalescent COVID-19. The V call is TRBV7-9, the J call TRBJ1-2; 7 nucleotides agree with TRBD1. The CDR3 reads CASSQTGVRGYTF. CDR3 in DNA: TGTGCCAGCAGCCAAACAGGGGTCCGTGGCTACACCTTC.